This entry is about one T cell receptor (beta chain). Its specificity is unknown. Every TCR library used about 3.5 ug of total RNA. From its re-call of the 5' RACE reads, TCRdb lists each CDR3 protein once, without DNA. The sample's table shows 300,000 to 350,000 distinct CDR3 sequences. Researchers collected more than 2 ml of blood per donor. Germline CDR1 SGHVS, CDR2 FQNEAQ. The CDR3 sequence is 15 residues long. The data derive from a study of monozygotic twins with inflammatory bowel disease. Notes on the study in general: Reduced clonotype sharing with other individuals was observed in IBD patients relative to healthy twins, especially with disease activity.

The clonotype originates from a human donor with ulcerative colitis or Crohn's disease, or a healthy co-twin of an affected twin (not recorded which). The specimen was blood. The rearrangement links TRBV7-8 to TRBJ2-1. The CDR3 loop is CASSLSWSSYNEQFF.